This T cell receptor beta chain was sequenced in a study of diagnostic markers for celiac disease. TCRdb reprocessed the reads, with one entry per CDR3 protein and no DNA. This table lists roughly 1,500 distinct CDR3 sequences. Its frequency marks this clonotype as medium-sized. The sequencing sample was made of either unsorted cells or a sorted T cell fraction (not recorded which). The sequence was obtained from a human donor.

The CDR3 sequence: CASSLWLERGFTDTQYF. This rearrangement joins TRBV28 to TRBJ2-3; no DNA is available, so the TRBD2 call from TCRdb remains unchecked. Germline CDR1 is MDHEN and CDR2 is SYDVKM. CDR3 length: 17 residues.